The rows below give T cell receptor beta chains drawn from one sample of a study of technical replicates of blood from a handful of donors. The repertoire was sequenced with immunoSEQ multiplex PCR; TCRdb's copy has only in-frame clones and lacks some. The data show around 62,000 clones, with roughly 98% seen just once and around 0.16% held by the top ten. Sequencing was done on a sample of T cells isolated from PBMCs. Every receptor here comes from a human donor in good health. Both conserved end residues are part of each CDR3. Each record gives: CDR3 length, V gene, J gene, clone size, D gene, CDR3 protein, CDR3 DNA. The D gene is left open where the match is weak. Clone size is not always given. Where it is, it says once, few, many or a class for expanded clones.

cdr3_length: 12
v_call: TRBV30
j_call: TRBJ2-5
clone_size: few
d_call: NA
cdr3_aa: CAWSFGQETQYF
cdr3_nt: TGTGCCTGGAGTTTTGGACAGGAGACCCAGTACTTC

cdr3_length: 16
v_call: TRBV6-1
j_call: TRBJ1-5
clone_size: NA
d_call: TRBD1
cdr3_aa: CASSQGQGNLRQPQHF
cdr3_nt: TGTGCCAGCAGTCAAGGACAGGGGAATCTTCGTCAGCCCCAGCATTTT

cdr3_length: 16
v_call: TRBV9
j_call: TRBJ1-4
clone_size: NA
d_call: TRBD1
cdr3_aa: CASSVGTGATNEKLFF
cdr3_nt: TGTGCCAGCAGCGTAGGGACAGGTGCAACTAATGAAAAACTGTTTTTT

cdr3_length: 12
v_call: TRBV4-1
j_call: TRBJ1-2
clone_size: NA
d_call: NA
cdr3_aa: CASSQEGRRDTF
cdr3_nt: TGCGCCAGCAGCCAGGAGGGACGGCGGGACACCTTC

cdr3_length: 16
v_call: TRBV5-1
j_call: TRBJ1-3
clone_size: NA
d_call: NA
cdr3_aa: CASSLEAVYSGNTIYF
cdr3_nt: TGCGCCAGCAGCTTGGAGGCGGTTTACTCTGGAAACACCATATATTTT

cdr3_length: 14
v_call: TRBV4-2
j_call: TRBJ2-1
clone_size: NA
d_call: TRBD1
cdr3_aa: CASSQPDRGNEQFF
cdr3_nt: TGTGCCAGCAGCCAACCCGACAGGGGTAATGAGCAGTTCTTC

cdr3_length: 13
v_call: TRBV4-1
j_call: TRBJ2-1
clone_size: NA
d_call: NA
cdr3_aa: CASSQQGYNEQFF
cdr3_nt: TGCGCCAGCAGCCAACAGGGGTACAATGAGCAGTTCTTC

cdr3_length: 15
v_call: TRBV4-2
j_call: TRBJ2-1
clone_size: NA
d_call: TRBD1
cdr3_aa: CASSHPGQGDNEQFF
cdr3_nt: TGTGCCAGCAGCCACCCGGGACAGGGTGACAATGAGCAGTTCTTC

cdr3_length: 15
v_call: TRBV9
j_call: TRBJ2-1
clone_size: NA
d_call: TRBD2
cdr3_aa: CASSPSGGSYNEQFF
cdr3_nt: TGTGCCAGCAGCCCAAGCGGGGGATCCTACAATGAGCAGTTCTTC

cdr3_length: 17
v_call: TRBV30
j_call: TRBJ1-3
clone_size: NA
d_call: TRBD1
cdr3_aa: CAWMTRRDRYSGNTIYF
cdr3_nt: TGTGCCTGGATGACCCGCCGGGACAGATACTCTGGAAACACCATATATTTT

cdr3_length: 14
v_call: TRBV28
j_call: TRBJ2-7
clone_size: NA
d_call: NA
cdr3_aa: CASSPVRGIYEQYF
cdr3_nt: TGTGCCAGCAGCCCCGTACGAGGTATCTACGAGCAGTACTTC

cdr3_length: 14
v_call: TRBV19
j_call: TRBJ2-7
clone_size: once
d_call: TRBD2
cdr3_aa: CASSGLAGVREQYF
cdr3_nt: TGTGCCAGTAGTGGACTAGCGGGAGTGCGCGAGCAGTACTTC

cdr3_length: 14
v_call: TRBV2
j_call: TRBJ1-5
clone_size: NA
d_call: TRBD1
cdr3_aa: CASSARQGAQPQHF
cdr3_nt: TGTGCCAGCAGTGCTCGTCAGGGGGCGCAGCCCCAGCATTTT

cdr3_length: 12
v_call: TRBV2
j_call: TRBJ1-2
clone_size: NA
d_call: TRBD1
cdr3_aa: CASIQGNYGYTF
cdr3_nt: TGTGCCAGCATACAGGGGAACTATGGCTACACCTTC

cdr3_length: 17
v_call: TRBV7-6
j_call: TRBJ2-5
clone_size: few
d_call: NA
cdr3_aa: CASSLASLGALKETQYF
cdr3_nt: TGTGCCAGCAGCTTAGCCAGTTTGGGGGCGCTTAAGGAGACCCAGTACTTC

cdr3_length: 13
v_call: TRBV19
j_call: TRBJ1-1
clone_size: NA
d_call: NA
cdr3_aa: CASSSQGSTEAFF
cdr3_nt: TGTGCCAGTAGTTCCCAGGGGAGCACTGAAGCTTTCTTT